A single sample is the source of the 26 T cell receptor beta chains below, sequenced in a study of blood T cell repertoires in COVID-19. Sequencing used immunoSEQ multiplex PCR; TCRdb keeps in-frame clones, though not all of them. The table has fewer than 300,000 clones, approximately 89% seen once. Sequencing was carried out using PBMCs or T cells enriched from blood (not recorded which). The receptors shown here come from a woman in her thirties or forties with acute COVID-19.

This chain uses TRBV24-1 with TRBJ2-1; 7 bases match TRBD2. Germline lookup yields CDR1 KGHDR and CDR2 SFDVKD. Losses at the gene ends were 1 base for V and 6 bases for J; bases not matched to a gene: 11. The CDR3 contains 17 residues. The CDR3 loop is CATSDLNARGGTNEQFF. The CDR3 DNA reads TGTGCCACCAGTGATTTAAACGCTCGCGGGGGTACCAATGAGCAGTTCTTC.

The J gene is TRBJ1-1, the V gene TRBV5-1, with a possible D match to TRBD1 (6 bases). The length of the CDR3 is 14 residues. The germline V gene encodes CDR1 SGHRS and CDR2 YFSETQ. Trimming removed 2 bases at V and 2 bases at J, with 10 bases between. CDR3 in DNA: TGCGCCAGCAGCTTTGACAGGACTAACACTGAAGCTTTCTTT. Translated: CASSFDRTNTEAFF.

This sequence joins TRBV6-5 and TRBJ1-5; the match to TRBD1 covers 8 bases. Per germline, CDR1 MNHEY and CDR2 SVGAGI. V shed 4 bases, J shed 0 bases, and the junction held 2 bases outside the gene matches. CDR3 length: 15 amino acids. The CDR3 here is CASSSGGYSNQPQHF. The CDR3 coding sequence is TGTGCCAGCAGTTCAGGGGGCTATAGCAATCAGCCCCAGCATTTT.

In nucleotides, the CDR3 is TGTGCCAGCAGCGTAGGGGGCCTTAATGAAAAACTGTTTTTT. Translation gives CASSVGGLNEKLFF. V and J are TRBV9 and TRBJ1-4, with D possibly being TRBD1 (5 bases). CDR1 SGDLS and CDR2 YYNGEE come from the germline V gene. The V end was cut by 0 bases, the J end by 4 bases, with 7 bases between. The CDR3 consists of 14 residues. Together with reference TRBV9 and TRBJ1-4, the CDR3 gives the full variable domain: DSGVTQTPKHLITATGQRVTLRCSPRSGDLSVYWYQQSLDQGLQFLIQYYNGEERAKGNILERFSAQQFPDLHSELNLSSLELGDSALYFCASSVGGLNEKLFFGSGTQLSVL.

The chain uses TRBV5-1 and TRBJ2-6, with a tentative D call TRBD1 (6 bases). This CDR3 has 15 amino acids. Germline loops: CDR1 SGHRS, CDR2 YFSETQ. The V end lost 3 bases, the J end lost 1 base, and 8 bases lay between the germline ends. The CDR3 bases are TGCGCCAGCAGCTCGGGGACATCTGGGGCCAACGTCCTGACTTTC. Translating it yields CASSSGTSGANVLTF.

The rearrangement links TRBV6-5 to TRBJ2-3, with 9 bases identical to TRBD2. The CDR3 contains 16 residues. J gave up 4 bases and V 4 bases, and 9 bases lay outside the gene matches. Germline V gene lookup returns CDR1 MNHEY and CDR2 SVGAGI. In DNA, the CDR3 is TGTGCCAGCAGTTCCTTAGGCGGGAGGGGGGCAGATACGCAGTATTTT. Translated: CASSSLGGRGADTQYF.

CDR3 in DNA: TGCAGCGGTAAGACAGGGGGCAATCAGCCCCAGCATTTT. It codes for CSGKTGGNQPQHF. The chain is built from TRBV29-1 and TRBJ1-5, with 8 nucleotides matching TRBD1. Trimming cost V 7 bases and J 2 bases; bases outside gene matches: 4. Germline V lookup: CDR1 SQVTM, CDR2 ANQGSEA. CDR3 size: 13 residues.

Points on this clone: The same CDR3 is also encoded by other DNA sequences in this sample. The chain couples TRBV27 to TRBJ1-6; 9 bases map to TRBD1. The CDR3 length is 14 residues. The germline gives CDR1 MNHEY, CDR2 SMNVEV (reference sequence). Trimming took 2 bases from V and 7 from J; bases not matched to a gene: 0. CDR3 bases: TGTGCCAGCAGTTTAGACAGGGGGAATTCACCCCTCCACTTT. Its translation is CASSLDRGNSPLHF.

The chain joins TRBV18 to TRBJ2-1; D gene ambiguous. Germline CDR1 and CDR2: KGHSH and LQKENI. Trimming took 3 bases from V and 4 from J, leaving 10 bases between them. The CDR3 is made up of 14 amino acids. The CDR3 here is CASSPSPSYNEQFF. The CDR3 coding sequence is TGTGCCAGCTCACCGAGCCCTAGTTACAATGAGCAGTTCTTC.

The V call is TRBV5-1, the J call TRBJ2-7; 13 nucleotides align to TRBD2. The CDR3 runs 15 residues. Germline values: CDR1 SGHRS, CDR2 YFSETQ. The J segment lost 6 bases and the V segment lost 3 bases, leaving 6 bases of the junction unmatched. CDR3 amino acids: CASSWGLAGLSEQYV. CDR3 coding DNA: TGCGCCAGCAGCTGGGGACTAGCGGGACTCTCCGAGCAGTACGTC.

The V call is TRBV18, the J call TRBJ1-4, with D unresolved. This CDR3 contains 14 residues. With 3 bases removed from V and 4 bases from J, the gap between germline ends came to 9 bases. Germline-derived CDR1 and CDR2 are KGHSH and LQKENI. The CDR3 sequence is CASSPPGFNEKLFF. CDR3 bases: TGTGCCAGCTCACCGCCCGGGTTTAATGAAAAACTGTTTTTT.

For this clone: Within the sample, other DNA sequences also encode this same CDR3. The chain joins TRBV28 to TRBJ2-7, with TRBD1 as a possible D gene (6 bases). Germline assignment: CDR1 MDHEN and CDR2 SYDVKM. This CDR3 is built from 13 residues. Trimming removed 6 bases from V and 0 bases from J, with 9 bases in between. DNA for the CDR3: TGTGCCAGCAGAGGACAGAACTCCTACGAGCAGTACTTC. Translation gives CASRGQNSYEQYF.

The chain uses TRBV27 and TRBJ1-2; tentative D call: TRBD1 (5 bases). CDR3 length: 16 amino acids. Germline V gives CDR1 MNHEY, CDR2 SMNVEV (reference sequence). V was pared by 2 bases and J by 5 bases, with 18 bases between. The CDR3 spells CASSLRRPMGGYGYTF. The CDR3 coding sequence is TGTGCCAGCAGTTTACGCCGACCAATGGGGGGTTATGGCTACACCTTC.

V and J are TRBV28 and TRBJ2-2, with 10 bases matching TRBD1. The ends lost 5 bases at V and 4 bases at J; junction bases unmatched: 7. This CDR3 comprises 16 residues. From germline, CDR1 is MDHEN and CDR2 SYDVKM. The CDR3 is CASSPGTGVITGELFF. The CDR3, as DNA: TGTGCCAGCAGTCCCGGGACAGGGGTTATCACCGGGGAGCTGTTTTTT.

The V gene is TRBV19, the J gene TRBJ2-3; 10 nucleotides match TRBD2. The CDR3 totals 13 residues. Trimming cost V 8 bases and J 5 bases; bases outside gene matches: 4. Germline V gene data show CDR1 as LNHDA and CDR2 as SQIVND (reference sequence). As DNA, the CDR3 is TGTGCCAGTCAGCGGGAGGGTCTAGATACGCAGTATTTT. Translating it yields CASQREGLDTQYF.

This clone was counted a single time. The chain employs TRBV28 and TRBJ2-1; 8 bases are a match to TRBD1. CDR1 MDHEN and CDR2 SYDVKM come from the germline V gene. This CDR3 has 18 amino acids. V shed 4 bases, J shed 4 bases, and the junction held 15 bases outside the gene matches. The DNA for the CDR3 is TGTGCCAGCAGTTCCCTCGCCCTCCGAGACAGGGGTTACAATGAGCAGTTCTTC. Its protein is CASSSLALRDRGYNEQFF.

The chain uses TRBV5-4 and TRBJ1-6, with D maybe TRBD1 (6 bases). Trimming took 0 bases from V and 9 from J, leaving 13 bases between them. This CDR3 has 15 residues. The germline V gene has CDR1 SGHNT and CDR2 YYREEE (reference sequence). The CDR3 region is CASSLGIQGPSPLHF. The CDR3, as DNA: TGTGCCAGCAGCTTGGGGATACAGGGTCCTTCACCCCTCCACTTT.

This chain connects TRBV29-1 to TRBJ2-3; 8 bases fit TRBD2. This CDR3 has 15 amino acids. Germline assignment: CDR1 SQVTM and CDR2 ANQGSEA. V shed 0 bases and J 3 bases; nucleotides not matched to a gene: 5. CDR3 sequence: CSVEDRGGRTDTQYF. Written as DNA, the CDR3 is TGCAGCGTTGAAGATCGGGGGGGGCGGACAGATACGCAGTATTTT.

This chain connects TRBV27 to TRBJ1-1; D remains ambiguous. CDR3 length equals 13 residues. Germline-derived CDR1 and CDR2 are MNHEY and SMNVEV (reference sequence). V lost 2 bases, J lost 2 bases, and 6 bases lay in between. The CDR3 bases are TGTGCCAGCAGTTTAGCAGATAACACTGAAGCTTTCTTT. It yields the protein CASSLADNTEAFF.

The chain joins TRBV18 to TRBJ1-1; possibly TRBD1 for D (5 bases). CDR1 and CDR2 from the germline V gene are KGHSH and LQKENI. The CDR3 is 14 amino acids. V lost 5 bases and J lost 1, with 11 bases in between. CDR3 bases: TGTGCCAGCTCAGCCAGGGCTCAGAACACTGAAGCTTTCTTT. Translated, it gives CASSARAQNTEAFF.

The table lists this clone with a count of one. The gene calls are TRBV10-1 and TRBJ2-3; 7 nucleotides agree with TRBD1. The length of the CDR3 is 17 residues. V shed 0 bases, J shed 2 bases, and the junction held 8 bases outside the gene matches. CDR1 is WNHNN, CDR2 SYGVQD, per germline (reference sequence). The chain's CDR3 is CASSESEGARHTDTQYF. The CDR3, as DNA: TGCGCCAGCAGTGAGTCTGAGGGGGCGAGACACACAGATACGCAGTATTTT.

This chain uses TRBV2 with TRBJ1-5, with 8 bases lining up with TRBD1. This CDR3 is built from 14 residues. Trimming took 4 bases from V and 8 from J; bases not matched to a gene: 7. Germline V gene sequence: CDR1 SNHLY, CDR2 FYNNEI. CDR3 coding DNA: TGTGCCAGCAGTGTTGGGACAGGTGGAGAGCCCCAGCATTTT. Protein product: CASSVGTGGEPQHF.

This clone has only a few counts. This sequence joins TRBV30 and TRBJ1-4; 8 bases line up with TRBD1. The germline gives CDR1 GTSNPN, CDR2 SVGIG (reference sequence). The V and J ends lost 3 bases and 4 bases, in that order; junction bases with no gene match: 4. This CDR3 has 14 amino acids. The CDR3 DNA sequence: TGTGCCTGGAGCGATGACAGGGGTAATGAAAAACTGTTTTTT. This gives the protein CAWSDDRGNEKLFF.

This clone was seen only a few times. Written as DNA, the CDR3 is TGTGCCAGCAGTTCGACAGGGAGCGGCTACACCTTC. Translation: CASSSTGSGYTF. J is TRBJ1-2 and V is TRBV6-5; 7 nucleotides line up with TRBD1. The V and J ends lost 4 bases and 8 bases, in that order; junction bases with no gene match: 4. The CDR3 length is 12 residues. Germline values: CDR1 MNHEY, CDR2 SVGAGI.

This chain links TRBV2 with TRBJ2-7; 7 bases align to TRBD2. This CDR3 has 15 residues. The ends lost 5 bases at V and 3 bases at J; junction bases unmatched: 10. Per germline, CDR1 SNHLY and CDR2 FYNNEI. The CDR3 region has the DNA TGTGCCAGCAGTCGGACCCGGGACTATGTCTACGAGCAGTACTTC. Translation gives CASSRTRDYVYEQYF.

This CDR3 is CSVERGTAYNEQFF. CDR3 DNA sequence: TGCAGCGTTGAGCGGGGAACCGCCTACAATGAGCAGTTCTTC. The chain carries TRBV29-1 and TRBJ2-1; TRBD2 is a possible D gene (6 bases). The CDR3 has 14 residues. Trimming pared 3 bases from V and 2 bases from J, leaving 11 bases between. CDR1 is SQVTM and CDR2 is ANQGSEA in the germline V gene.